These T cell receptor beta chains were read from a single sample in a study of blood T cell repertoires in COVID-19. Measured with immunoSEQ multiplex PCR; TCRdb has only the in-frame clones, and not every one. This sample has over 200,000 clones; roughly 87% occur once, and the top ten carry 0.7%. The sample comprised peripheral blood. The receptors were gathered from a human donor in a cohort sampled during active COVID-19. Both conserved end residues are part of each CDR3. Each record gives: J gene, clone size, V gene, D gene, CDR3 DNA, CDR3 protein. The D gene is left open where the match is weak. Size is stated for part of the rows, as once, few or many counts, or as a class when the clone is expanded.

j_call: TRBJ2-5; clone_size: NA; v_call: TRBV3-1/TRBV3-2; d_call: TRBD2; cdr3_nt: TGTGCCAGCAGCCAAGTCCCCCCCCAACTAGCGGGGAGCCGGGAGACCCAGTACTTC; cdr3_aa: CASSQVPPQLAGSRETQYF
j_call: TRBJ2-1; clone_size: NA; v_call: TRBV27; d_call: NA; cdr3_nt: TGTGCCAGCAGTTTCCCCCCCCTCCCCTACAATGAGCAGTTCTTC; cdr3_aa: CASSFPPLPYNEQFF
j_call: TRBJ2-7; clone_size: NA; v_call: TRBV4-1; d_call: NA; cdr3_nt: TGCGCCAGCAGCCGGACAACCCGAGACTCATTATACGAGCAGTACTTC; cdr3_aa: CASSRTTRDSLYEQYF
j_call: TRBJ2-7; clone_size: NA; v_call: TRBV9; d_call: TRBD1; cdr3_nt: TGTGCCAGCAGCCCCCGGGACAGGGGCCACTACGAGCAGTACTTC; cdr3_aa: CASSPRDRGHYEQYF
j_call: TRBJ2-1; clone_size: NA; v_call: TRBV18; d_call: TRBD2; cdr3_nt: TGTGCCACCCGGACTAGCGGGAACAATGAGCAGTTCTTC; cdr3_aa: CATRTSGNNEQFF
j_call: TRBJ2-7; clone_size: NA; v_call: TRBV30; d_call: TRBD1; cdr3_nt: TGTGCCTGGAGTGCTGGACAGGGGTCCTACGAGCAGTACTTC; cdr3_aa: CAWSAGQGSYEQYF
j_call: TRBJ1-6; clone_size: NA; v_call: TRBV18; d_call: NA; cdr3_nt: TGTGCCAGCTCCATAGAAAGTTCCTATAATTCACCCCTCCACTTT; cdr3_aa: CASSIESSYNSPLHF
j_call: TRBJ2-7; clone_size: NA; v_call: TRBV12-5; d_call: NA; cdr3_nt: TGTGCTAGTGGTTTGGTACTGCCCCCGGGAAGCTACGAGCAGTACTTC; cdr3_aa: CASGLVLPPGSYEQYF
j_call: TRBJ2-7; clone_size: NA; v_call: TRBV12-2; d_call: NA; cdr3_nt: TGTGCAAGTCGGCCTGGATTGGACAGGGAGCTATACGAGCAGTACTTC; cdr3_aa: CASRPGLDRELYEQYF
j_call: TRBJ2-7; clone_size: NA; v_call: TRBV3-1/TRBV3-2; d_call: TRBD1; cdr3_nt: TGTGCCAGCAGGCGACAGGGGGCGACCTACGAGCAGTACTTC; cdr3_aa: CASRRQGATYEQYF
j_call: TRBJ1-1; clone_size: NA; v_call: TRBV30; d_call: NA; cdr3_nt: TGTGCCTGGAGTCGGGACTCCCTTTATGCTTTCTTT; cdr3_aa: CAWSRDSLYAFF
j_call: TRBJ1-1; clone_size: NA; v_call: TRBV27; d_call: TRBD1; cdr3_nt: TGTGCCAGCAAAACCGGGACAGCGAACACTGAAGCTTTCTTT; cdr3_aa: CASKTGTANTEAFF
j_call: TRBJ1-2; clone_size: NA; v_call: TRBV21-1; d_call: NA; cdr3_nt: TGTGCCAGCAGCAAAATTGTGACAGACTATGGCTACACCTTC; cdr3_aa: CASSKIVTDYGYTF
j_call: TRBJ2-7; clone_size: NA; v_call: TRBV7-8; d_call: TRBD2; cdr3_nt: TGTGCCAGCAGCCGAGTCTACGGGAGGGCCGGTGGTGAGCAGTACTTC; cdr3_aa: CASSRVYGRAGGEQYF
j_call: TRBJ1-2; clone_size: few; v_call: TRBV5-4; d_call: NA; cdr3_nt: TGTGCCAGCAGCTTACGTGAGGACTATGGCTACACCTTC; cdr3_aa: CASSLREDYGYTF
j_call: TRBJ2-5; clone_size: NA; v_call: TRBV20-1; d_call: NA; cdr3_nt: TGCAGTGCTAGAGCAGACAGTTTTCAGTACTTC; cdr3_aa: CSARADSFQYF
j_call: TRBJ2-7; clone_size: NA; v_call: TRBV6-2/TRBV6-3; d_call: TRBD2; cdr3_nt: TGTGCCAGCAGTTCGACCGATAGCGGGAGTAACGAGCAGTACTTC; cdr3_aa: CASSSTDSGSNEQYF
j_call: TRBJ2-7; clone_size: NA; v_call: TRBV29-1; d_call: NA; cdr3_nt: TGCAGCGTTGAAGTTAGACAGAACGAGCAGTACTTC; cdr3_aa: CSVEVRQNEQYF
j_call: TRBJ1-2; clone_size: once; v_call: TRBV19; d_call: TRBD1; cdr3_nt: TGTGCCACCTCCGGGACAGGGGCAGTTGGCTACACCTTC; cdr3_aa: CATSGTGAVGYTF